This T cell receptor beta chain was captured by sequencing in a study of shared clonotypes between healthy human individuals. With V trimmed by 2 bases and J by 3 bases, 14 bases remained unmatched. From germline, CDR1 is MGHRA and CDR2 YSYEKL. The CDR3 spans 20 residues. Authors' analysis steps: Because ImmunoSEQ provided only junction sequences with no quality scores, the filtering differed. The repertoire was sequenced with immunoSEQ multiplex PCR; TCRdb's copy has only in-frame clones and lacks some. V and J calls and clone size come straight from that table; D and trimming were deduced from the DNA. Here the sample spans 2 million or so clones, less than 95% being singletons. CD8 cells regarded as naive lacked CD45RO, were positively chosen for CCR7, and omitted terminally differentiated effector memory CD45RA+ cells.

The sequence was obtained from a man younger than 35 in good health. The sample taken for sequencing was naive CD8+ T cells sorted from blood. The rearrangement links TRBV4-1 to TRBJ2-1, with TRBD2 matching over 12 bases. The DNA of the CDR3 is TGCGCCAGCAGCCAACTACCAAGGGAGACTAGCGGGGGTTACTACAATGAGCAGTTCTTC. Amino acid sequence: CASSQLPRETSGGYYNEQFF.